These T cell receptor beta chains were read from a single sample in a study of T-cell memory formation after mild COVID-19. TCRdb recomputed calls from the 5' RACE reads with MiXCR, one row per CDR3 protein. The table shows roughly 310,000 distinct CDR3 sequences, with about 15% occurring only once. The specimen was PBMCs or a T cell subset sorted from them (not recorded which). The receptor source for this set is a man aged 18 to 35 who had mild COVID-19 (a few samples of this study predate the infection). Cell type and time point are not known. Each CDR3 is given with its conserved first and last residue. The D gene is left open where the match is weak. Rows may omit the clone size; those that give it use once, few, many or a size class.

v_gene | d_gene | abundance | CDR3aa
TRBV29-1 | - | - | CSVAHENTGELFF
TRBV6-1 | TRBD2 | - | CASSAGTSYSDTQYF
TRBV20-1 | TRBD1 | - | CSAHGQGGPTDTQYF
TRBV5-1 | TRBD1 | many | CASSQGANTGELFF
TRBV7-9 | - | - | CASSLGGTRGYTF
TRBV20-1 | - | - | CSASLGGDSSYEQYF
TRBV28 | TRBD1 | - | CASSLYQGATPTQETQYF
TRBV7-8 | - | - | CASSLFGEGTEAFF
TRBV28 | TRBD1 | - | CASSKTQTGRTGELFF
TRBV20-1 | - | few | CSARILSGGAVTDTQYF
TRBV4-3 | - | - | CASSQDRSSGNTIYF
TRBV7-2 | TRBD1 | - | CASSLNGQGAAQPQHF
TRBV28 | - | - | CASSPSRDSIQYF
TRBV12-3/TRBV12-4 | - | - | CASSFNGYQPQHF
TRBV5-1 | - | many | CASETDGSGANVLTF
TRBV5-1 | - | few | CASSPREQGEAFF
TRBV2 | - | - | CASRWTEANTGELFF
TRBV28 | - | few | CASLLHTGNQPQHF
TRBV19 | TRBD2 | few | CASSLAGGNIQYF
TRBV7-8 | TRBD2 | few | CASSFRTSGGLDTQYF
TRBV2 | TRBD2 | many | CASSGTSGETQYF
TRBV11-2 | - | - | CASSLDGAGNTEAFF
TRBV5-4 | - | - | CASSLLDSPLHF
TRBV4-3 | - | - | CASSQEVGHQETQYF
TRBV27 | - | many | CASSPRTRETQYF
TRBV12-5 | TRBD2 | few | CASAVLAGADTQYF
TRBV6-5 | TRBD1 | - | CASSWTGEPYNSPLHF
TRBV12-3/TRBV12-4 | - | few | CASVWGGNTEAFF
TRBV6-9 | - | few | CASSIQVAKNIQYF
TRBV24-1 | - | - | CATSDRTGELFF
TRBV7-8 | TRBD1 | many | CASSGAGTGGNIQYF
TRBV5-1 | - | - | CASSLGGFYEQYF
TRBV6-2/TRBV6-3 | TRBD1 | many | CASTLETGVFSGANVLTF
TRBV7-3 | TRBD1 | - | CASSSTGGFEAFF
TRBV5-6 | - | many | CASSFPGGFASPYNEQFF
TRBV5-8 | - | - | CASSLGGQAGSEAFF
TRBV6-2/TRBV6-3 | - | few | CASRDRSGNQPQHF
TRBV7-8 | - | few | CASSLWGRVSQETQYF
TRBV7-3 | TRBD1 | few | CASSTGTGLGEQFF